Listed below are T cell receptor beta chains from one sample, sequenced in a study of CXCR3-negative and CXCR3-positive naive CD8 T cells. TCRdb re-called the 5' RACE reads and catalogs CDR3 proteins one per entry, DNA excluded. The listing records 55,000 to 75,000 distinct CDR3 sequences. The source material was naive CXCR3+ CD8+ T cells from blood. The receptors originated from a human donor in good health. Some clones in this sample may be carry-over from other donors' samples. Both conserved end residues are part of each CDR3. The order of the fields is CDR3 protein, J gene, clone size, V gene. Expanded clones are given a class, and other clones once, few, many or no size at all.

CASSWTGEDGQPQHF	TRBJ1-5	-	TRBV7-9
CSVVPGWGPNEQFF	TRBJ2-1	-	TRBV29-1
CASSRGAASGNEQFF	TRBJ2-1	-	TRBV7-2
CSARDWMRTEAFF	TRBJ1-1	-	TRBV20-1
CASSLQGQGGTQYF	TRBJ2-5	-	TRBV3-1
CASSQDSAGVYNEQFF	TRBJ2-1	-	TRBV4-2
CASRDAGTGASYEQYF	TRBJ2-7	-	TRBV10-2
CASSIGAGSSYEQYF	TRBJ2-7	-	TRBV19
CASSSDQPQHF	TRBJ1-5	-	TRBV12-3/TRBV12-4
CASRSKSDPRVTQYF	TRBJ2-5	-	TRBV6-5
CASSLLDRGSPGANVLTF	TRBJ2-6	-	TRBV27
CASSVGQEPTNTEAFF	TRBJ1-1	-	TRBV9
CASSSSRTAYEQYF	TRBJ2-7	-	TRBV7-9
CSVDFQPPSNTGELFF	TRBJ2-2	-	TRBV29-1
CASSLEGAANQPQHF	TRBJ1-5	-	TRBV5-1
CATTIAGGYNEQFF	TRBJ2-1	-	TRBV28
CASSYTGGDHEQYF	TRBJ2-7	-	TRBV6-5
CASSPIILAGNSNTGELFF	TRBJ2-2	-	TRBV7-9
CASSIDHGRLSYNEQFF	TRBJ2-1	-	TRBV19
CSARPRETEAFF	TRBJ1-1	-	TRBV20-1
CASSPRVNTEAFF	TRBJ1-1	-	TRBV7-6
CASSFGSGYEQFF	TRBJ2-1	-	TRBV5-6
CSFLGEKGSGANVLTF	TRBJ2-6	-	TRBV29-1
CASSHRDNIDEQFF	TRBJ2-1	-	TRBV18
CSVEPGQEGKFEQYF	TRBJ2-7	-	TRBV29-1
CASSLGDREGDEQYF	TRBJ2-7	-	TRBV5-5
CASSPARQSSYNEQFF	TRBJ2-1	-	TRBV7-2
CASGFLWGEGHNEQFF	TRBJ2-1	-	TRBV7-2
CASSLDTSNQPQHF	TRBJ1-5	-	TRBV5-4
CASSPRPREETQYF	TRBJ2-5	-	TRBV7-9
CASTLDRNTGELFF	TRBJ2-2	-	TRBV19
CASSQVPPYGTGSYEQYF	TRBJ2-7	-	TRBV3-1
CSARDWERGPLMYGYTF	TRBJ1-2	-	TRBV20-1
CATSRDLYGYTF	TRBJ1-2	-	TRBV15
CASTSGGLSYEQYF	TRBJ2-7	-	TRBV7-9
CGGRASRTGELFF	TRBJ2-2	-	TRBV12-3/TRBV12-4
CASSLTVPYEQYF	TRBJ2-7	medium-sized	TRBV11-2
CATSRGRVKYF	TRBJ2-7	-	TRBV15
CASRKQDFNTGELFF	TRBJ2-2	-	TRBV7-2
CASSLAGTGGNGQFF	TRBJ2-1	-	TRBV12-3/TRBV12-4
CASYDRGTSYEQYF	TRBJ2-7	-	TRBV7-9
CAISRSGQGYEQYF	TRBJ2-7	-	TRBV10-3
CSARDLGFNTEAFF	TRBJ1-1	-	TRBV20-1
CASRWPQGSYEQYF	TRBJ2-7	-	TRBV28
CASSQRQSPYEQYF	TRBJ2-7	-	TRBV14
CASSFGGTYEQYF	TRBJ2-7	-	TRBV19
CASSGKGPYEQYF	TRBJ2-7	-	TRBV19
CASSREGRNNQPQHF	TRBJ1-5	-	TRBV12-3/TRBV12-4
CASSLTSGLTDTQYF	TRBJ2-3	-	TRBV28
CASGLVGTDTQYF	TRBJ2-3	-	TRBV12-5
CASSLRGADAEAFF	TRBJ1-1	medium-sized	TRBV7-6
CAWSTLHTDTQYF	TRBJ2-3	-	TRBV30